These T cell receptor beta chains were read from a single sample in a study of T cells after yellow fever vaccination. TCRdb re-derived calls from the 5' RACE reads in MiXCR, one entry per CDR3 protein. The sample holds approximately 140,000 distinct CDR3 sequences; 7.7% are singletons and the top ten take around 0.73%. The input for sequencing was CD4+ T cells sorted from PBMCs, taken 5 days after the yellow fever booster vaccination. The receptor set was obtained from a man younger than 40 who received the YFV17D yellow fever vaccine. Each CDR3 is given with its conserved first and last residue. A D gene is named only where the DNA matches it firmly. Clone size appears in some rows only: once, few, many, or a class for an expanded clone.

-	TRBV18	many	TRBJ2-7	TGTGCCAGCTCACCTCCCGCAGGAGGGACCCGCTCCTACGAGCAGTACTTC	CASSPPAGGTRSYEQYF
-	TRBV9	many	TRBJ1-2	TGTGCCAGCAGCGTAGAGTCCGCCCGTCTCGCCTATGGCTACACCTTC	CASSVESARLAYGYTF
TRBD2	TRBV23-1	-	TRBJ2-1	TGCGCCAGCAGTCAATCGGATCTGCGGGAGGGCGGGTCTAGATCCTACAATGAGCAGTTCTTC	CASSQSDLREGGSRSYNEQFF
-	TRBV11-2	many	TRBJ2-2	TGTGCCAGCAGCTTAACATCGAACACCGGGGAGCTGTTTTTT	CASSLTSNTGELFF
-	TRBV7-2	many	TRBJ2-3	TGTGCCAGCCGTGTCTGGAGCACAGATACGCAGTATTTT	CASRVWSTDTQYF
TRBD2	TRBV5-1	many	TRBJ2-1	TGCGCCAGCAGCGCCCTCAGGGGACTAGCGGCAAGCAAGGAGCAGTTCTTC	CASSALRGLAASKEQFF
TRBD1	TRBV29-1	many	TRBJ2-1	TGCAGCGTTGGGGCACAGGGGGCGTACAATGAGCAGTTCTTC	CSVGAQGAYNEQFF
-	TRBV15	many	TRBJ2-5	TGTGCCACCAGCACACTCAGGGGGGGCTGGCTTGGAGGGACCCAGTACTTC	CATSTLRGGWLGGTQYF
TRBD1	TRBV9	many	TRBJ2-7	TGTGCCAGCAGCACCCTCGACAGGGGCTTCCCTAACGAGCAGTACTTC	CASSTLDRGFPNEQYF
-	TRBV7-3	many	TRBJ2-3	TGTGCCAGCAGCTTAATAGCTAGCACAGATACGCAGTATTTT	CASSLIASTDTQYF
-	TRBV7-2	many	TRBJ2-5	TGTGCCAGCAGCTTAGCCCGGGGCAGGACCGTTGAGACCCAGTACTTC	CASSLARGRTVETQYF
TRBD1	TRBV6-5	many	TRBJ2-2	TGTGCCAGCAGCCGAAACAGGGGTACGAACACCGGGGAGCTGTTTTTT	CASSRNRGTNTGELFF
TRBD2	TRBV18	many	TRBJ2-1	TGTGCCAGCTCACCCTCTACTAGCGGGAGGGCCGGCGACAGTGAGCAGTTCTTC	CASSPSTSGRAGDSEQFF
-	TRBV29-1	few	TRBJ2-7	TGCAGCGTTGAAATCCGGTACGAGCAGTACTTC	CSVEIRYEQYF
-	TRBV29-1	many	TRBJ1-5	TGCAGCGTCCAAGGAGGCAGCAATCAGCCCCAGCATTTT	CSVQGGSNQPQHF
-	TRBV5-1	many	TRBJ2-7	TGCGCCAGCAGCTTGGGACTAGGACTTTACGAGCAGTACTTC	CASSLGLGLYEQYF
-	TRBV5-1	many	TRBJ2-3	TGCGCCAGCAGCTTGGCCCCCTCCAACACAGATACGCAGTATTTT	CASSLAPSNTDTQYF